The 15 T cell receptor beta chains listed next were all sequenced from one sample in a study of T cells after posttransplantation cyclophosphamide. Profiled with immunoSEQ multiplex PCR; TCRdb holds only in-frame clones, not every one. The sample yields 4,500 to 6,000 clones, 65% to 85% seen once. Sampled 1 year posttransplant, controls received myeloablative marrow transplants, methotrexate and a calcineurin inhibitor. The sample here was PBMCs, taken roughly 320 days after allogeneic stem cell transplant with calcineurin inhibitor and methotrexate. The receptor set was obtained from a female patient aged 50 to 65 who received an allogeneic stem cell transplant from an unrelated donor, was CMV-positive, and had acute and chronic GVHD. Some T cells may arise from the graft donor.

As to this clone: The same CDR3 arises from other DNA sequences in this sample as well. This chain links TRBV27 with TRBJ2-7, with TRBD1 identical over 8 bases. The CDR3 sequence is 14 residues long. J gave up 4 bases and V 2 bases, and 4 bases lay outside the gene matches. Per germline, CDR1 MNHEY and CDR2 SMNVEV (reference sequence). This CDR3 reads CASSLQGAQYEQYF. The CDR3 bases are TGTGCCAGCAGTTTACAGGGGGCCCAATACGAGCAGTACTTC.

V is TRBV5-6 and J is TRBJ2-5; 12 bases match TRBD1. V dropped 4 bases and J dropped 5; count of bases not matched to a gene: 6. Germline V CDR1 and CDR2: SGHDT, YYEEEE. CDR3 size: 15 residues. The DNA for the CDR3 is TGTGCCAGCAGCCGGGACAGGGGGCCGGGGGAGACCCAGTACTTC. It codes for CASSRDRGPGETQYF.

This clone was detected only a few times. The V gene is TRBV18, the J gene TRBJ1-5; maybe TRBD1 (6 bases). This CDR3 comprises 18 residues. V lost 4 bases, J lost 6 bases, and 25 bases lay in between. Germline assignment: CDR1 KGHSH and CDR2 LQKENI. The CDR3 reads CASSLKARGTFGTQPQHF. The CDR3 region has the DNA TGTGCCAGCTCACTAAAAGCTAGGGGGACGTTTGGTACTCAGCCCCAGCATTTT.

This clone was recorded a few times. The V call is TRBV19, the J call TRBJ1-5; D is possibly TRBD1 (5 bases). CDR1 and CDR2 (germline): LNHDA, SQIVND (reference sequence). The CDR3 consists of 16 residues. Trimming took 10 bases from V and 0 from J, leaving 19 bases between them. CDR3 DNA sequence: TGTGCCACCAAACAGGAGCCAGGCTATAGCAATCAGCCCCAGCATTTT. This gives the protein CATKQEPGYSNQPQHF.

The chain couples TRBV27 to TRBJ2-3; D ambiguous. The germline V gene encodes CDR1 MNHEY and CDR2 SMNVEV (reference sequence). V shed 5 bases and J shed 6 bases, with 6 bases lying between them. This CDR3 region has 11 residues. CDR3 residues: CASSHYDTQYF. Written as DNA, the CDR3 is TGTGCCAGCAGTCACTACGATACGCAGTATTTT.

The rearrangement links TRBV2 to TRBJ1-2, with a weak D call TRBD1 (5 bases). V was cut by 4 bases and J by 6 bases, with 12 bases left in between. CDR1 and CDR2 from the germline V gene are SNHLY and FYNNEI. CDR3 length equals 13 residues. The CDR3 reads CASSGGEIHGYTF. The CDR3 coding sequence is TGTGCCAGCAGTGGGGGGGAAATCCATGGCTACACCTTC.

The chain employs TRBV7-2 and TRBJ2-1; TRBD2 matches 9 bases. Germline V lookup: CDR1 SGHTA, CDR2 FQGNSA. CDR3 length: 14 residues. V lost 1 base to trimming and J lost 5 bases; unmatched junction nucleotides: 0. The CDR3 protein is CASSLGGGDNEQFF. DNA of the CDR3: TGTGCCAGCAGCTTAGGCGGGGGGGACAATGAGCAGTTCTTC.

This clone has only a few counts. The V and J genes are TRBV27 and TRBJ2-7; tentatively, D is TRBD2 (5 bases). Trimming left V 2 bases short and J 6 bases short, with 8 bases between. This CDR3 region has 12 residues. Germline CDR1 reads MNHEY; CDR2 reads SMNVEV (reference sequence). The CDR3 reads CASSLTRGEQYF. The CDR3 DNA reads as TGTGCCAGCAGTTTAACTCGGGGCGAGCAGTACTTC.

This chain links TRBV7-9 with TRBJ1-5; D uncertain. V lost 3 bases to trimming and J lost 2 bases, with 11 bases between them. In germline, CDR1 is SEHNR, CDR2 FQNEAQ (reference sequence). This CDR3 contains 15 residues. CDR3 sequence reads: CASSFFGAGNQPQHF. The CDR3 bases are TGTGCCAGCAGCTTTTTTGGAGCTGGCAATCAGCCCCAGCATTTT. The whole variable domain, filled in from reference TRBV7-9 and TRBJ1-5, reads DTGVSQNPRHKITKRGQNVTFRCDPISEHNRLYWYRQTLGQGPEFLTYFQNEAQLEKSRLLSDRFSAERPKGSFSTLEIQRTEQGDSAMYLCASSFFGAGNQPQHFGDGTRLSIL.

The chain links TRBV9 to TRBJ2-7, with D possibly matching TRBD2 (6 bases). V was shortened by 0 bases and J by 0 bases, with 19 bases between the two germline ends. The V gene's germline CDR1 is SGDLS and CDR2 YYNGEE. CDR3 length: 18 residues. The CDR3 DNA reads TGTGCCAGCAGCGTAGGTTGGGGCGGGACCACTGTCTCCTACGAGCAGTACTTC. Translation: CASSVGWGGTTVSYEQYF.

As DNA, the CDR3 is TGTGCCAGCAGTGAATGGCAGGGGAGCTCCTACAATGAGCAGTTCTTC. Translating gives CASSEWQGSSYNEQFF. The chain links TRBV2 to TRBJ2-1; perhaps TRBD1 as D (6 bases). The length of the CDR3 is 16 residues. Germline CDR1 and CDR2: SNHLY and FYNNEI. V lost 2 bases to trimming and J lost 0 bases, with 11 bases between them.

Here the CDR3 reads CASSLGTSGSDEQFF. CDR3 in DNA: TGCGCCAGCAGCCTAGGGACTAGCGGGAGCGATGAGCAGTTCTTC. The chain has TRBV5-1 and TRBJ2-1; 14 nucleotides line up with TRBD2. There are 15 residues in the CDR3. Trimming at V came to 4 bases and at J to 8 bases, leaving 5 bases not matched to a gene. CDR1 is SGHRS, CDR2 YFSETQ, per germline.

The chain recombines TRBV4-1 with TRBJ2-1; TRBD2 matches 8 bases. Germline V gene lookup returns CDR1 MGHRA and CDR2 YSYEKL. The CDR3 consists of 17 residues. The trim removed 0 bases at V and 8 bases at J, leaving 12 bases unmatched. CDR3 DNA: TGCGCCAGCAGCCAAGAGGGCGGGGGGCCGCCGGGAGATGAGCAGTTCTTC. It translates to CASSQEGGGPPGDEQFF.

The genes are TRBV9 and TRBJ2-1; 8 nucleotides align to TRBD2. This CDR3 has 14 residues. Germline loops: CDR1 SGDLS, CDR2 YYNGEE. V shed 3 bases and J 8 bases; nucleotides not matched to a gene: 7. The DNA of the CDR3 is TGTGCCAGCAGCGGGGGACTAGGTTTCCATGAGCAGTTCTTC. Amino acids: CASSGGLGFHEQFF. Full variable domain (rest looked up from reference TRBV9 and TRBJ2-1): DSGVTQTPKHLITATGQRVTLRCSPRSGDLSVYWYQQSLDQGLQFLIQYYNGEERAKGNILERFSAQQFPDLHSELNLSSLELGDSALYFCASSGGLGFHEQFFGPGTRLTVL.

The chain employs TRBV18 and TRBJ2-2, with 7 bases identical to TRBD1. The CDR3 contains 16 residues. V was pared by 4 bases and J by 6 bases, with 11 bases of the junction left unmatched. CDR1 and CDR2 (germline): KGHSH, LQKENI. The CDR3 loop is CASSLTTGSRSGELFF. CDR3 in DNA: TGTGCCAGCTCACTTACGACAGGGAGTCGGTCCGGGGAGCTGTTTTTT.